The clone carrying this TCR beta chain was seen only a few times. This entry comes from a study of blood T cell repertoires in COVID-19. Overall study: Specimens from acute and convalescent COVID-19 originated in the United States, Italy and Spain.

Per the study methods: For nucleated cells, counts were estimated from reference gene primer amplification. Clones were read by immunoSEQ multiplex PCR, and TCRdb kept only the in-frame ones, dropping some. V, J and clone size are taken as reported in that table, and D and trimming were inferred from the DNA itself. The table has about 100,000 clones, around four fifths seen once. Germline assignment: CDR1 SGHKS and CDR2 YYEKEE (reference sequence). V trimming: 0 bases; J trimming: 4 bases; junction bases outside the gene matches: 6. CDR3 length: 17 residues. V usage is TRBV5-5 and J usage is TRBJ1-3; TRBD1 matches at 11 bases. The receptor comes from a man aged 70-80 years with active or convalescent COVID-19. The sequencing sample was made of peripheral blood. The CDR3 sequence: CASSLARTGGSGNTIYF. Written as DNA, the CDR3 is TGTGCCAGCAGCTTGGCCAGGACAGGGGGCTCCGGAAACACCATATATTTT.